This is a list of T cell receptor beta chains from one sample in a study of T-cell memory formation after mild COVID-19. TCRdb called the 5' RACE reads again in MiXCR, with one record for every CDR3 protein. The sample comprises 280,000 or so distinct CDR3 sequences, over 15% of which are singletons, and more than 20% rests with the top ten. Sequences were obtained from PBMCs or a T cell subset sorted from them (not recorded which). These TCRs come from a man in his late teens or twenties who had mild COVID-19 (a few samples of this study predate the infection). Cell type and time point are not known. Each CDR3 is given with its conserved first and last residue. Each record gives: V gene, CDR3 length, J gene, clone size, D gene, CDR3 DNA, CDR3 protein. D genes are given only for firm matches. For some rows the clone size is stated as once, few or many, or as a class when expanded; others skip it.

V: TRBV5-6
length: 16
J: TRBJ2-3
size: -
D: TRBD2
DNA: TGTGCCAGCAGAGAGGATGGCGGGGGACGAGGAGATACGCAGTATTTT
CDR3: CASREDGGGRGDTQYF

V: TRBV19
length: 15
J: TRBJ1-1
size: -
D: -
DNA: TGTGCCAGTAGTAAAGGGCACGGGGAGAACACTGAAGCTTTCTTT
CDR3: CASSKGHGENTEAFF

V: TRBV25-1
length: 14
J: TRBJ1-2
size: -
D: -
DNA: TGTGCCAGCAGTCCGATGTGGGATGACTATGGCTACACCTTC
CDR3: CASSPMWDDYGYTF

V: TRBV12-3/TRBV12-4
length: 15
J: TRBJ2-3
size: many
D: TRBD2
DNA: TGTGCCAGCAGTTCAAGCGGGGCTCGTACAGATACGCAGTATTTT
CDR3: CASSSSGARTDTQYF

V: TRBV9
length: 15
J: TRBJ2-7
size: many
D: -
DNA: TGTGCCAGCAGCGAGGGGACATGGGGCTCCTACGAGCAGTACTTC
CDR3: CASSEGTWGSYEQYF

V: TRBV20-1
length: 11
J: TRBJ2-7
size: -
D: -
DNA: TGCAGTGCAGCCCGCACAGGGGAGCAGTACTTC
CDR3: CSAARTGEQYF

V: TRBV4-1
length: 14
J: TRBJ1-6
size: -
D: -
DNA: TGCGCCAGCAGCCAAGACTCAGCGAATTCACCCCTCCACTTT
CDR3: CASSQDSANSPLHF

V: TRBV20-1
length: 10
J: TRBJ1-1
size: few
D: -
DNA: TGCAGTGCTAACAGGGCTGAAGCTTTCTTT
CDR3: CSANRAEAFF

V: TRBV3-1
length: 14
J: TRBJ2-3
size: few
D: TRBD2
DNA: TGTGCCAGCAGCCAAGATTGGCGGGGAGGGACGCAGTATTTT
CDR3: CASSQDWRGGTQYF

V: TRBV7-3
length: 13
J: TRBJ1-2
size: -
D: -
DNA: TGTGCCAGCAGCTTTCTCGGGGGCTATGGCTACACCTTC
CDR3: CASSFLGGYGYTF

V: TRBV7-2
length: 17
J: TRBJ2-1
size: -
D: TRBD2
DNA: TGTGCCAGCAGCTTTCGGTCTAGCGGTACTCTTTTCAATGAGCAGTTCTTC
CDR3: CASSFRSSGTLFNEQFF

V: TRBV12-3/TRBV12-4
length: 13
J: TRBJ1-1
size: many
D: TRBD1
DNA: TGTGCCAGCAGTCCCGACAGGGTCACTGAAGCTTTCTTT
CDR3: CASSPDRVTEAFF

V: TRBV7-2
length: 13
J: TRBJ1-5
size: -
D: -
DNA: TGTGCCAGCAGCTTTCGGGCGAATCAGCCCCAGCATTTT
CDR3: CASSFRANQPQHF

V: TRBV6-5
length: 13
J: TRBJ1-1
size: few
D: -
DNA: TGTGCCAGCAGTTATACTACGGGGACTGAAGCTTTCTTT
CDR3: CASSYTTGTEAFF

V: TRBV29-1
length: 14
J: TRBJ2-6
size: many
D: -
DNA: TGCAGCGTTGAATCAGGGAACGGGGCCAACGTCCTGACTTTC
CDR3: CSVESGNGANVLTF

V: TRBV4-3
length: 13
J: TRBJ1-6
size: few
D: -
DNA: TGCGCCAGCAGCCAAGTACAGGGAAAGCCCCTCCACTTT
CDR3: CASSQVQGKPLHF

V: TRBV7-3
length: 16
J: TRBJ2-2
size: -
D: TRBD2
DNA: TGTGCCAGCAGCACCGGGGGGACCACGAACACCGGGGAGCTGTTTTTT
CDR3: CASSTGGTTNTGELFF

V: TRBV15
length: 16
J: TRBJ2-3
size: -
D: TRBD1
DNA: TGTGCCACCAGCAGAGGCCGGGACAGGGGGACAGATACGCAGTATTTT
CDR3: CATSRGRDRGTDTQYF

V: TRBV28
length: 13
J: TRBJ2-4
size: few
D: -
DNA: TGTGCCAGCCTCAGCGGGCAGGGCGGCATTCAGTACTTC
CDR3: CASLSGQGGIQYF

V: TRBV25-1
length: 14
J: TRBJ2-7
size: -
D: -
DNA: TGTGCCAGCAGTGAATATGGTGGGGGTGGCGAGCAGTACTTC
CDR3: CASSEYGGGGEQYF

V: TRBV5-1
length: 15
J: TRBJ2-5
size: few
D: TRBD2
DNA: TGCGCCAGCAGCACCCTAGCGGGGGTCGGTGAGACCCAGTACTTC
CDR3: CASSTLAGVGETQYF

V: TRBV12-3/TRBV12-4
length: 13
J: TRBJ1-2
size: few
D: -
DNA: TGTGCCAGCAGTCCCGATCTTAACTATGGCTACACCTTC
CDR3: CASSPDLNYGYTF

V: TRBV11-2
length: 12
J: TRBJ1-1
size: -
D: -
DNA: TGTGCCAGCAGCGCAATGAACACTGAAGCTTTCTTT
CDR3: CASSAMNTEAFF

V: TRBV6-2/TRBV6-3
length: 11
J: TRBJ2-7
size: few
D: -
DNA: TGTGCCAGCAGTACTGCCTACGAGCAGTACTTC
CDR3: CASSTAYEQYF

V: TRBV6-5
length: 14
J: TRBJ2-5
size: -
D: -
DNA: TGTGCCAGCACGGGCCGTCAGGGGACGTTAACCCAGTACTTC
CDR3: CASTGRQGTLTQYF

V: TRBV12-3/TRBV12-4
length: 15
J: TRBJ2-1
size: many
D: TRBD1
DNA: TGTGCCAGCACGGACGGGACAGGGGATTACAATGAGCAGTTCTTC
CDR3: CASTDGTGDYNEQFF

V: TRBV29-1
length: 15
J: TRBJ2-3
size: -
D: TRBD2
DNA: TGCAGCGTTGAGGTTAGCGGGGGTGCCACAGATACGCAGTATTTT
CDR3: CSVEVSGGATDTQYF

V: TRBV24-1
length: 14
J: TRBJ2-2
size: -
D: -
DNA: TGTGCCACCAGCCGCAGGGGGAACACCGGGGAGCTGTTTTTT
CDR3: CATSRRGNTGELFF

V: TRBV7-8
length: 18
J: TRBJ1-2
size: few
D: TRBD1
DNA: TGTGCCAGCAGCTCCATCCGCTTGGACAGGGCAGCTAACTATGGCTACACCTTC
CDR3: CASSSIRLDRAANYGYTF

V: TRBV5-5
length: 14
J: TRBJ2-3
size: -
D: -
DNA: TGTGCAACCAGTGGGCTAGCCTTCACAGATACGCAGTATTTT
CDR3: CATSGLAFTDTQYF